Each of the 30 T cell receptor beta chains below was sequenced from the same sample in a study of blood T cell repertoires in COVID-19. TCRdb keeps only in-frame clones here, not all; method: immunoSEQ multiplex PCR. The table has tens of thousands of clones, less than 90% seen once; the top ten hold over 2.5%. The material sequenced was peripheral blood. The source of these receptors is an elderly man with acute or convalescent COVID-19.

The chain combines TRBV19 with TRBJ2-7; D is possibly TRBD1 (5 bases). The V and J ends lost 8 bases and 6 bases respectively, with 11 bases between them. This CDR3 is 11 amino acids long. Germline assignment: CDR1 LNHDA and CDR2 SQIVND (reference sequence). The DNA of the CDR3 is TGTGCCAGTGCCGCAAGGGGCGAGCAGTACTTC. Amino acids: CASAARGEQYF.

The V call is TRBV30, the J call TRBJ1-4; tentative D call: TRBD1 (5 bases). Germline V gives CDR1 GTSNPN, CDR2 SVGIG (reference sequence). The CDR3 has 16 residues. Trimming stripped 1 base from V and 0 bases from J, with 12 bases between. CDR3 sequence reads: CAWSEGQPATNEKLFF. The CDR3 DNA reads as TGTGCCTGGAGTGAGGGGCAGCCTGCAACTAATGAAAAACTGTTTTTT.

The genes are TRBV9 and TRBJ2-1; D perhaps matches TRBD2 (6 bases). Trimming shortened V by 3 bases and J by 3 bases, and 13 bases separated the two germline ends. The CDR3 sequence is 15 residues long. From germline, CDR1 is SGDLS and CDR2 YYNGEE. CDR3 residues: CASSAREAVYNEQFF. The DNA of the CDR3 is TGTGCCAGCAGCGCAAGGGAGGCAGTCTACAATGAGCAGTTCTTC.

This sequence joins TRBV29-1 and TRBJ2-1; D gene ambiguous. The germline V and J ends were trimmed by 5 bases and 2 bases, with 10 bases remaining between them. This CDR3 region has 13 residues. The germline V gene encodes CDR1 SQVTM and CDR2 ANQGSEA. CDR3 in DNA: TGCAGCGTTCTTAGCAGAACCTACAATGAGCAGTTCTTC. Its protein is CSVLSRTYNEQFF.

A single count supports this clone. The chain couples TRBV2 to TRBJ2-6; TRBD1 matches 7 bases. The CDR3 has 16 amino acids. V trimming: 6 bases; J trimming: 0 bases; junction bases outside the gene matches: 5. The germline V gene has CDR1 SNHLY and CDR2 FYNNEI. CDR3 region: CASRPTGASGANVLTF. CDR3 in DNA: TGTGCCAGCAGACCCACAGGGGCCTCTGGGGCCAACGTCCTGACTTTC.

The chain is built from TRBV5-6 and TRBJ1-5, with 9 bases matching TRBD1. Germline CDR1 SGHDT, CDR2 YYEEEE. The junction had 4 bases not matched to a gene; V was cut back by 4 bases and J by 8 bases. This CDR3 has 13 residues. The CDR3: CASSGRTGEPQHF. The CDR3 DNA sequence: TGTGCCAGCAGCGGGCGGACAGGGGAGCCCCAGCATTTT.

The chain is built from TRBV11-3 and TRBJ1-6; the match to TRBD1 covers 8 bases. Germline CDR1 and CDR2: SGHNT and YENEEA. The junction had 15 bases not matched to a gene; V was cut back by 4 bases and J by 10 bases. The CDR3 has 17 residues. Here the CDR3 DNA reads TGTGCCAGCAGCTCACCCGCAACAGGGGGTAGTTCCTCACCCCTCCACTTT. Its protein is CASSSPATGGSSSPLHF.

V gene TRBV24-1 combines with J gene TRBJ2-3; D is perhaps TRBD1 (6 bases). Germline CDR1 KGHDR, CDR2 SFDVKD. Deletions cut 2 bases from V and 0 bases from J, with 8 bases between. The CDR3 totals 15 residues. CDR3 nucleotides: TGTGCCACCAGTGATTACAGGGTCAGCACAGATACGCAGTATTTT. Translating it yields CATSDYRVSTDTQYF.

This clone was recorded a few times. This rearrangement joins TRBV30 to TRBJ1-5, with TRBD1 as a possible D gene (5 bases). The germline gives CDR1 GTSNPN, CDR2 SVGIG (reference sequence). This CDR3 has 13 amino acids. Deletions cut 2 bases from V and 6 bases from J, with 11 bases between. The DNA of the CDR3 is TGTGCCTGGAGTTCAGGGTTAGCTCAGCCCCAGCATTTT. It specifies CAWSSGLAQPQHF.

This sequence joins TRBV24-1 and TRBJ2-1; D remains unclear. V lost 7 bases and J 3 bases, leaving 9 bases between the germline ends. From germline, CDR1 is KGHDR and CDR2 SFDVKD. CDR3 length equals 13 residues. The CDR3 loop is CATSDSFYNEQFF. Written as DNA, the CDR3 is TGTGCCACCAGCGACTCCTTCTACAATGAGCAGTTCTTC.

The V gene is TRBV28, the J gene TRBJ2-7; D might be TRBD1 (7 bases). CDR1 is MDHEN and CDR2 is SYDVKM in the germline V gene. This CDR3 has 16 amino acids. V dropped 6 bases and J dropped 5 bases, with 23 bases sitting between them. CDR3 residues: CASRGQGGRDGDEQYF. The CDR3, as DNA: TGTGCCAGCAGAGGCCAGGGGGGACGGGATGGCGACGAGCAGTACTTC.

A single count supports this clone. The chain carries TRBV19 and TRBJ1-2; D is undetermined. CDR3 length: 14 amino acids. Per germline, CDR1 LNHDA and CDR2 SQIVND (reference sequence). The V end was cut by 3 bases, the J end by 4 bases, with 12 bases between. The CDR3 nucleotides read TGTGCCAGTAGTATCCCCCACGCGTCCTATGGCTACACCTTC. This gives the protein CASSIPHASYGYTF.

The chain recombines TRBV19 with TRBJ2-1; 12 nucleotides align to TRBD2. Germline loops: CDR1 LNHDA, CDR2 SQIVND (reference sequence). This CDR3 is built from 18 residues. The junction had 15 bases not matched to a gene; V was cut back by 3 bases and J by 9 bases. CDR3: CASSMGASGRARKGEQFF. CDR3 bases: TGTGCCAGTAGTATGGGGGCTAGCGGGAGGGCCAGGAAGGGTGAGCAGTTCTTC.

The chain recombines TRBV5-5 with TRBJ1-4, with 9 positions matching TRBD1. The germline V gene encodes CDR1 SGHKS and CDR2 YYEKEE (reference sequence). Losses at the gene ends were 4 bases for V and 5 bases for J; bases not matched to a gene: 6. CDR3 length: 15 residues. CDR3 in amino acids: CASSTTGTGNEKLFF. In DNA, the CDR3 is TGTGCCAGCAGCACCACCGGGACAGGGAATGAAAAACTGTTTTTT. The full variable domain, rest sourced from reference TRBV5-5 and TRBJ1-4, is DAGVTQSPTHLIKTRGQQVTLRCSPISGHKSVSWYQQVLGQGPQFIFQYYEKEERGRGNFPDRFSARQFPNYSSELNVNALLLGDSALYLCASSTTGTGNEKLFFGSGTQLSVL.

This clone has a handful of counts. The chain has TRBV5-1 and TRBJ2-1; TRBD2 aligns across 14 bases. V was clipped by 3 bases and J by 4 bases; unmatched bases: 3. CDR3 size: 16 residues. Germline V lookup: CDR1 SGHRS, CDR2 YFSETQ. In nucleotides, the CDR3 is TGCGCCAGCAGCTCCGGGACTAGCGGGAGTTACAATGAGCAGTTCTTC. Translating it yields CASSSGTSGSYNEQFF.

This rearrangement joins TRBV18 to TRBJ2-1; 12 nucleotides align to TRBD1. The germline V gene encodes CDR1 KGHSH and CDR2 LQKENI. The CDR3 is 16 residues long. The J segment lost 8 bases and the V segment lost 4 bases, leaving 9 bases of the junction unmatched. The CDR3 sequence is CASSRPGTGGIYEQFF. In DNA form, the CDR3 reads TGTGCCAGCTCACGGCCCGGGACAGGGGGCATATATGAGCAGTTCTTC.

This sequence joins TRBV2 and TRBJ1-5; D is perhaps TRBD1 (6 bases). V shed 5 bases and J shed 6 bases, with 14 bases lying between them. This CDR3 contains 14 residues. The germline V gene encodes CDR1 SNHLY and CDR2 FYNNEI. The CDR3 sequence: CASSSRGLGQPQHF. CDR3 bases: TGTGCCAGCAGTTCCAGGGGATTGGGTCAGCCCCAGCATTTT. The full variable domain, rest sourced from reference TRBV2 and TRBJ1-5, is EPEVTQTPSHQVTQMGQEVILRCVPISNHLYFYWYRQILGQKVEFLVSFYNNEISEKSEIFDDQFSVERPDGSNFTLKIRSTKLEDSAMYFCASSSRGLGQPQHFGDGTRLSIL.

V gene TRBV6-5 combines with J gene TRBJ1-5, with 7 nucleotides matching TRBD1. The junction had 5 bases not matched to a gene; V was cut back by 5 bases and J by 4 bases. This CDR3 has 14 residues. CDR1 is MNHEY, CDR2 SVGAGI, per germline. The CDR3 sequence is CASSTTGANQPQHF. The CDR3 nucleotides are TGTGCCAGCAGTACCACAGGGGCTAATCAGCCCCAGCATTTT.

This chain links TRBV19 with TRBJ1-1, with D possibly matching TRBD1 (5 bases). Trimming stripped 8 bases from V and 9 bases from J, with 19 bases between. The CDR3 extends over 13 amino acids. Germline V CDR1 and CDR2: LNHDA, SQIVND (reference sequence). The CDR3 protein is CASRAGRQSQAFF. DNA for the CDR3: TGTGCCAGTCGAGCCGGTAGACAGTCTCAAGCTTTCTTT.

This clone has just one count. The rearrangement uses TRBV14 and TRBJ1-1, with TRBD1 identical over 11 bases. Per the germline V gene, CDR1 is SGHDN and CDR2 is FVKESK. V was pared by 4 bases and J by 4 bases, with 8 bases of the junction left unmatched. The CDR3 covers 16 residues. CDR3 DNA sequence: TGTGCCAGCAGCCGCCTCCGGGGGACAGGGGGCACTGAAGCTTTCTTT. Translation gives CASSRLRGTGGTEAFF.

This rearrangement joins TRBV24-1 to TRBJ2-1, with TRBD1 matching 7 bases. The CDR3 is made up of 15 amino acids. Trimming removed 9 bases from V and 0 bases from J; junction bases left unmatched: 7. Germline CDR1 is KGHDR and CDR2 is SFDVKD. The DNA of the CDR3 is TGTGCCACCCAACAGGACAGGAGCTCCTACAATGAGCAGTTCTTC. This codes for CATQQDRSSYNEQFF.

This rearrangement joins TRBV18 to TRBJ2-7; 11 nucleotides line up with TRBD2. Germline values: CDR1 KGHSH, CDR2 LQKENI. V trimming: 3 bases; J trimming: 0 bases; junction bases outside the gene matches: 1. There are 15 residues in the CDR3. DNA of the CDR3: TGTGCCAGCTCACCCGGGACTAGCGGCTCCTACGAGCAGTACTTC. Protein sequence: CASSPGTSGSYEQYF.

The genes are TRBV19 and TRBJ1-3, with TRBD1 matching 7 bases. This CDR3 spans 14 amino acids. V gave up 3 bases and J gave up 4 bases; unmatched junction bases: 3. Germline assignment: CDR1 LNHDA and CDR2 SQIVND (reference sequence). DNA for the CDR3: TGTGCCAGTAGTATTGACAGGGTAGGAAACACCATATATTTT. This codes for CASSIDRVGNTIYF.

The chain links TRBV6-6 to TRBJ2-7; D gene unclear. The CDR3 length is 12 residues. V gave up 6 bases and J gave up 3 bases, with 9 bases separating them. CDR1 and CDR2 from the germline V gene are MNHNY and SVGAGI (reference sequence). DNA for the CDR3: TGTGCCAGCAGCCCTTTCGGCTACGAGCAGTACTTC. As protein: CASSPFGYEQYF.

The chain employs TRBV6-5 and TRBJ1-6, with D tentatively TRBD1 (5 bases). V lost 6 bases and J 9 bases, leaving 18 bases between the germline ends. The germline V gene has CDR1 MNHEY and CDR2 SVGAGI. This CDR3 is built from 15 residues. The CDR3 region is CASRVGGYLFSPLHF. DNA for the CDR3: TGTGCCAGCAGGGTGGGGGGATACCTTTTTTCACCCCTCCACTTT.

The rearrangement links TRBV11-3 to TRBJ1-1; D is unresolved. This CDR3 contains 13 residues. The V end lost 2 bases, the J end lost 1 base, and 5 bases lay between the germline ends. CDR1 is SGHNT and CDR2 is YENEEA in the germline V gene. CDR3 loop: CASSLYTNTEAFF. CDR3 in DNA: TGTGCCAGCAGCTTATACACGAACACTGAAGCTTTCTTT.

The rearrangement links TRBV6-2 or TRBV6-3 to TRBJ2-7; TRBD1 matches at 7 bases. V was pared by 0 bases and J by 0 bases, with 2 bases of the junction left unmatched. Per germline, CDR1 MNHEY and CDR2 SVGEGT. This CDR3 is built from 15 residues. The CDR3 sequence: CASSYSGTVSYEQYF. CDR3 in DNA: TGTGCCAGCAGTTACTCGGGGACAGTCTCCTACGAGCAGTACTTC.

CDR3 protein: CASSRYTGSPEQFF. CDR3 nucleotide sequence: TGCGCCAGCAGCAGATACACCGGGTCCCCTGAGCAGTTCTTC. This chain links TRBV5-1 with TRBJ2-1; no definite D call. CDR1 SGHRS and CDR2 YFSETQ come from the germline V gene. There are 14 residues in the CDR3. The germline V and J ends were trimmed by 4 bases and 9 bases, with 17 bases remaining between them.

V gene TRBV4-3 combines with J gene TRBJ2-2; maybe TRBD1 (6 bases). CDR1 and CDR2 (germline): LGHNA, YSLEER. Trimming cost V 3 bases and J 5 bases, with 10 bases left between them. CDR3 length: 14 amino acids. CDR3 nucleotides: TGCGCCAGCAGCCAGAGGGGGTATACCGGGGAGCTGTTTTTT. As protein: CASSQRGYTGELFF.

This chain joins TRBV5-4 and TRBJ1-3; 7 nucleotides agree with TRBD1. The CDR3 contains 16 residues. The germline V gene encodes CDR1 SGHNT and CDR2 YYREEE (reference sequence). V shed 4 bases and J 0 bases; nucleotides not matched to a gene: 7. The chain's CDR3 is CASSHRQGTSGNTIYF. CDR3 in DNA: TGTGCCAGCAGCCATAGACAGGGAACCTCTGGAAACACCATATATTTT.